Sequencing of this T cell receptor (beta chain) was carried out in a study of lymphopenia after photon versus proton radiotherapy. The study, taken as a whole, reports: Relative stability marked proton patients; photon patients lost diversity and naive cells. After the lymphocyte nadir, photon-treated repertoires showed oligoclonal expansion, especially of CD8+ Temra cells.

TCRdb keeps only in-frame clones here, not all; method: immunoSEQ multiplex PCR. The data contain approximately 70,000 clones, approximately 90% of them singletons. Of note for this clone: Its antigen is unidentified.

The CDR3 runs 15 residues. Germline assignment: CDR1 SGHNT and CDR2 YYREEE (reference sequence). Trimming stripped 0 bases from V and 5 bases from J, with 12 bases between. The sequencing used peripheral blood, collected from a patient treated with proton-based radiotherapy. The sequence derives from a man aged 80 or over with esophageal cancer. The rearrangement uses TRBV5-4 and TRBJ2-4; D may be TRBD2 (6 bases). This CDR3 reads CASSLGRGGENIQYF. The DNA of the CDR3 is TGTGCCAGCAGCTTGGGTCGTGGAGGGGAAAACATTCAGTACTTC.